Below are 3 T cell receptor beta chains sequenced from a single sample in a study of cytomegalovirus exposure and HLA in healthy donors. Assay: immunoSEQ multiplex PCR; the TCRdb copy retains only in-frame clones and omits some. The sample lists about 120,000 clones; 88% were seen once. Input material: PBMCs. These receptors were collected from a man younger than 30 in good health and CMV-seronegative.

The rearrangement joins TRBV11-3 to TRBJ1-6; D ambiguous. Trimming cost V 1 base and J 8 bases, with 6 bases left between them. Germline CDR1 is SGHNT and CDR2 is YENEEA. This CDR3 is built from 13 residues. The CDR3 protein is CASSLGTDSPLHF. The CDR3 bases are TGTGCCAGCAGCTTAGGAACGGATTCACCCCTCCACTTT.

This clone was picked up one time. This chain uses TRBV6-1 with TRBJ2-1, with 10 nucleotides matching TRBD2. V was clipped by 7 bases and J by 6 bases; unmatched bases: 9. CDR3 length equals 15 residues. The germline V gene has CDR1 MNHNS and CDR2 SASEGT. Here the CDR3 reads CASTGLAGDPNEQFF. In nucleotides, the CDR3 is TGTGCCAGCACTGGCCTAGCGGGGGATCCCAATGAGCAGTTCTTC.

The rearrangement uses TRBV20-1 and TRBJ1-5; D call uncertain. Trimming left V 7 bases short and J 9 bases short, with 13 bases between. Germline lookup yields CDR1 DFQATT and CDR2 SNEGSKA (reference sequence). The CDR3 is 11 residues long. CDR3 bases: TGCAGTGTGGGCGTGACGTGGCCCCAGCATTTT. Protein: CSVGVTWPQHF.